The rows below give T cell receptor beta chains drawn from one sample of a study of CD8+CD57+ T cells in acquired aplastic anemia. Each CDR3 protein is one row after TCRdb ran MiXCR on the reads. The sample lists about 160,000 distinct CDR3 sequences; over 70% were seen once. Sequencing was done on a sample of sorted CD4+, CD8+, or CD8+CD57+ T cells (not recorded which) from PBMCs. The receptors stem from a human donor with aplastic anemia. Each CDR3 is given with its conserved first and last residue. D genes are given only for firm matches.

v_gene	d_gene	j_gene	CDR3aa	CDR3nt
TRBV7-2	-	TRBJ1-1	CASSVTRRTEAFF	TGTGCCAGCAGCGTGACGAGGAGGACTGAAGCTTTCTTT
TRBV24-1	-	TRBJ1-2	CATSDLGGYTF	TGTGCCACCAGTGATCTAGGTGGCTACACCTTC
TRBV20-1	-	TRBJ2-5	CSASGPRGGETQYF	TGCAGTGCTAGTGGCCCCAGGGGGGGAGAGACCCAGTACTTC
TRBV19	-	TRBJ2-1	CASSPPSSYNEQFF	TGTGCCAGTAGTCCGCCTTCCTCCTACAATGAGCAGTTCTTC
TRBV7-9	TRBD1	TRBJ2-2	CASSLPQGANTGELFF	TGTGCCAGCAGCTTACCACAGGGGGCGAACACCGGGGAGCTGTTTTTT
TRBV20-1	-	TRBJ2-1	CSARAPRASYNEQFF	TGCAGTGCTAGAGCCCCGCGGGCCTCCTACAATGAGCAGTTCTTC
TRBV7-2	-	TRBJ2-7	CASSRTGSSYEQYF	TGTGCCAGCAGCCGAACAGGGAGCTCCTACGAGCAGTACTTC
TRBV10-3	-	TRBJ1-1	CAISWTHTEAFF	TGTGCCATCAGTTGGACCCACACTGAAGCTTTCTTT
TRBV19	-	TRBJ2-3	CASSIGDASTDTQYF	TGTGCCAGTAGTATAGGGGACGCCAGCACAGATACGCAGTATTTT
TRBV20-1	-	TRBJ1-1	CSARSLDSPNTEAFF	TGCAGTGCTAGATCTTTAGACAGTCCGAACACTGAAGCTTTCTTT
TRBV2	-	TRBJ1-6	CASSPSTEIQPLHF	TGTGCCAGCAGTCCCTCGACGGAGATTCAACCCCTCCACTTT
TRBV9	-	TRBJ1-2	CASSDRGQSEGYTF	TGTGCCAGCAGCGATAGAGGACAGTCGGAGGGCTACACCTTC
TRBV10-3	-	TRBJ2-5	CAIREGEAGTQYF	TGTGCCATCAGAGAGGGGGAAGCGGGAACCCAGTACTTC
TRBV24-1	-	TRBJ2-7	CATSDSPRHGSYYEQYF	TGTGCCACCAGTGATTCCCCACGCCACGGTTCGTACTACGAGCAGTACTTC
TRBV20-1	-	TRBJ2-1	CSATDPAMDYNEQFF	TGCAGTGCTACGGACCCGGCGATGGATTACAATGAGCAGTTCTTC